The TCR beta chain under discussion was sequenced for a study of shared clonotypes between healthy human individuals (dated by TCRdb to between 2020 and 2021). The study in broad terms: The cohort comprised a couple of women and a few men aged 18 to 49 years. For each donor, three plates each were used for CD4 naive and CD4 memory, two plates were used for CD8 naive, and one plate was used for CD8 memory. The study deeply sequenced blood TCR repertoires of about 5 healthy adults to estimate repertoire size and the extent of clonotype sharing between individuals. To increase sequencing depth and limit assay-specific biases, TCR repertoire library preparation and sequencing were carried out by different laboratories using diverse techniques. Per donor, leukapheresis produced somewhere between about 0.9 and 9.5 billion PBMCs. Study-wide findings and limitations: Rarefaction of sorted-subset datasets indicated incomplete sequencing despite the large sequencing depth. Clonotypes shared by all four sorted-subset donors showed higher generation probabilities than non-shared clonotypes. Based on pairwise subsampling, the degree of clonotype sharing among donors was expected to be affected by sequencing depth. Because the study included a small number of donors, the genetic and exposure-history diversity represented was limited. Roughly 5.2% of naive CD4, 3% to 4% of naive CD8, about 2.4% of memory CD4, and more than 0.35% of memory CD8 clonotypes were shared across several donors. Naive subsets generally had larger estimated clonotype richness than memory subsets. Only blood was sampled, and tissue TCR repertoires likely differ from those in blood.

CD8 naive samples consisted of CD45RO-negative cells that were positively selected for CCR7, yielding a CD45RA+CCR7+ population without TemRA cells. Donors were healthy HIV-negative adults with no recently reported acute infections or vaccinations. Only Caucasian adults living in Nashville, Tennessee, USA were represented among the donors. After blood collection by leukapheresis, PBMCs were isolated using Ficoll-Histopaque density gradient centrifugation and then cryopreserved in the vapor phase of liquid nitrogen. Analytical flow cytometry was used to check the purity and quantity of every magnetically sorted T cell population. Genomic DNA was isolated from each sorted fraction and quantified by UV absorbance on a Nanodrop 2000c. TCR CDR3 regions were amplified from genomic DNA by multiplex PCR using the deep immunoSEQ assay. Extracted genomic DNA from each cell subset was spread evenly across all wells of several immunoSEQ 96-well plates, with each plate serving as a replicate. For sorted subsets, each replicate PCR was loaded with approximately 200 ng genomic DNA, equivalent to roughly 30,000 T cell genomes. Purified libraries were quantified with a Qubit 3.0 fluorometer, sized on a Bioanalyzer 2100, and re-quantified with the KAPA Library Quantification kit. Every immunoSEQ 96-well plate was sequenced on a separate single-read 150-cycle Illumina NextSeq 550 flow cell. The study's own analysis went as follows. Because the immunoSEQ output held only junctional sequences and lacked quality scores, the filtering could not match the filtering applied to full-length reads. Sequences were annotated with PyIR, a Python wrapper for IgBLAST v1.9, and V/J genes and CDR3 were assigned using IMGT germline references. Reads were removed for weak V/J assignments (E-value above 1e-6), missing CDR3, stop codons, out-of-frame junctions, or ambiguous translated residues. A V3J clonotype was defined by an identical inferred V gene, J gene, and CDR3 amino acid sequence. Percentage overlap between repertoires was calculated by dividing the number of shared unique clonotypes by the size of the smaller repertoire. Three approaches were used to assess repertoire richness: RTK rarefaction, the Chao1 estimator, and Recon v2.1 estimates of unobserved clonotypes. For all TCRbeta clonotypes obtained by the gDNA method from a few donors, generation probabilities were computed with OLGA. The source is immuneACCESS, and TCRdb retained only in-frame sequences with V and J called. Part of the clones is not carried over; for the studies checked, unresolved V genes explain less than half of this, and the remainder is unexplained. V, J and clone size are those of that table, while D and trimming were read from the DNA. For this sample there are around 700,000 clones; 92% appear just once. Together, the top ten hold about a quarter of the sample.

A note on this clone: This receptor's antigen is unknown. No quality values exist for individual bases; no much larger clone is one base distant.

This sequence was found in a man aged 30-40 years in good health. Sample: naive CD8+ T cells sorted from blood. In light of the paper, this sample's cell subset or site label describes: CD45RA+CCR7+.

The nucleotide sequence is TGTGCCAGCAGTTTCCAGGGGGCGAGTGAGCAGTTCTTC. Its translation reads: CASSFQGASEQFF. The chain employs TRBV6-4 and TRBJ2-1, with 8 bases aligning to TRBD1. The germline V gene gives CDR1 as MRHNA and CDR2 as SNTAGT. Compared with germline, V lacks 5 bases and J lacks 9 bases; bases without a gene match: 6. The CDR3 goes from the cysteine to the phenylalanine over 13 residues. The DNA shown is the 39-base CDR3, in frame from base 1.